These T cell receptor beta chains were read from a single sample in a study of blood T cell repertoires in COVID-19. Profiling relied on immunoSEQ multiplex PCR, and the TCRdb table lists in-frame clones only, not all of them. The table records some 100,000 clones, approximately 91% of them present only once. Sequencing was done on a sample of peripheral blood. The receptors originated from a human donor with active COVID-19. The donor label of this sample is uncertain. Each CDR3 is given with its conserved first and last residue. Each record gives: V gene, clone size, CDR3 protein. Only part of the rows carry a size: once, few, many, or a class if the clone is expanded.

V gene: TRBV4-3
clone size: -
CDR3 protein: CASSQGRDFFYEQYF

V gene: TRBV25-1
clone size: -
CDR3 protein: CASSESGTGKSNQPQHF

V gene: TRBV3-1/TRBV3-2
clone size: -
CDR3 protein: CASSQGPRRGSIYEQYF

V gene: TRBV6-5
clone size: -
CDR3 protein: CASRDRHDNEQFF

V gene: TRBV6-6
clone size: -
CDR3 protein: CASSLRTGVTEAFF

V gene: TRBV6-1
clone size: -
CDR3 protein: CASSEAAGGPETQYF

V gene: TRBV27
clone size: -
CDR3 protein: CASSLERGATYGYTF

V gene: TRBV19
clone size: -
CDR3 protein: CASGQSITESYNSPLHF

V gene: TRBV6-6
clone size: -
CDR3 protein: CASSYSPTGGNTIYF

V gene: TRBV6-4
clone size: -
CDR3 protein: CASVPNRGTYEQYF

V gene: TRBV29-1
clone size: -
CDR3 protein: CSAPNRENYGYTF

V gene: TRBV18
clone size: -
CDR3 protein: CASSEDLDLKKLFF

V gene: TRBV23-1
clone size: -
CDR3 protein: CASQNREPDEQFF

V gene: TRBV5-4
clone size: -
CDR3 protein: CASSSPRTLNTEAFF

V gene: TRBV11-3
clone size: -
CDR3 protein: CASSNYGLAGGSTDTQYF

V gene: TRBV6-1
clone size: -
CDR3 protein: CASSEDSGSNEKLFF

V gene: TRBV19
clone size: few
CDR3 protein: CASSIGSGQNYGYTF

V gene: TRBV2
clone size: -
CDR3 protein: CASKDRGHLSTDTQYF

V gene: TRBV28
clone size: -
CDR3 protein: CACSGASAYNSPLHF

V gene: TRBV2
clone size: -
CDR3 protein: CASSEARGRLAGSYNEQFF

V gene: TRBV5-1
clone size: -
CDR3 protein: CASSFSGVFTDTQYF

V gene: TRBV25-1
clone size: -
CDR3 protein: CASSPDEKLFF

V gene: TRBV28
clone size: -
CDR3 protein: CASSTGTGPPLHF

V gene: TRBV19
clone size: once
CDR3 protein: CASSIWTGSINTEAFF

V gene: TRBV4-2
clone size: -
CDR3 protein: CASSPFDSGGSKETQYF

V gene: TRBV29-1
clone size: -
CDR3 protein: CSVLTGPYEQYF

V gene: TRBV6-5
clone size: -
CDR3 protein: CASGGGTGLYEQYF

V gene: TRBV6-6
clone size: once
CDR3 protein: CASRDMLGRETQYF

V gene: TRBV7-6
clone size: once
CDR3 protein: CASSSGQGVQREQYF

V gene: TRBV6-2/TRBV6-3
clone size: -
CDR3 protein: CASIPRGARGPQETQYF

V gene: TRBV5-8
clone size: -
CDR3 protein: CASSLNRRPTNEKLFF

V gene: TRBV7-7
clone size: -
CDR3 protein: CASSSGRGADETQYF

V gene: TRBV29-1
clone size: -
CDR3 protein: CSVLQGALTNEKLFF

V gene: TRBV6-5
clone size: -
CDR3 protein: CASSYGQSGANVLTF

V gene: TRBV3-1/TRBV3-2
clone size: -
CDR3 protein: CASSQDMLGTGNIQYF

V gene: TRBV6-5
clone size: -
CDR3 protein: CASTSVVQVWGYTF

V gene: TRBV2
clone size: once
CDR3 protein: CAVDLRDTYEQYF

V gene: TRBV7-3
clone size: -
CDR3 protein: CASSPGRGQGGYGYTF

V gene: TRBV29-1
clone size: -
CDR3 protein: CSVTYGTGGTEAFF

V gene: TRBV6-7
clone size: -
CDR3 protein: CASSYSKGQGKVRMNTEAFF

V gene: TRBV18
clone size: -
CDR3 protein: CASSPGTGTNYGYTF

V gene: TRBV4-1
clone size: -
CDR3 protein: CASSQAAREETQYF

V gene: TRBV5-1
clone size: -
CDR3 protein: CASSEMAEDYGYTF

V gene: TRBV6-5
clone size: -
CDR3 protein: CASSTRVDEQFF

V gene: TRBV5-6
clone size: -
CDR3 protein: CASSSGRGHGSSPLHF

V gene: TRBV29-1
clone size: -
CDR3 protein: CSVVRQLYGYTF

V gene: TRBV28
clone size: -
CDR3 protein: CATLRLADNYEQYF

V gene: TRBV11-1
clone size: -
CDR3 protein: CASSALGTSGGNEQFF

V gene: TRBV5-5
clone size: -
CDR3 protein: CASSLFSLAKNIQYF

V gene: TRBV29-1
clone size: -
CDR3 protein: CSVVTGGVSEAFF

V gene: TRBV5-4
clone size: -
CDR3 protein: CASSRYGASTDTQYF

V gene: TRBV29-1
clone size: -
CDR3 protein: CSVRADDGGKLFF

V gene: TRBV27
clone size: -
CDR3 protein: CASRGGEDSNQPQHF

V gene: TRBV21-1
clone size: -
CDR3 protein: CASSITRGFGGNTEAFF

V gene: TRBV7-3
clone size: -
CDR3 protein: CASSALAGGTDTQYF

V gene: TRBV4-3
clone size: -
CDR3 protein: CASSQAPRGNTEAFF

V gene: TRBV5-4
clone size: -
CDR3 protein: CASSLGSRGAEDTQYF

V gene: TRBV6-1
clone size: -
CDR3 protein: CASSETPIWPQHF